A single sample gave rise to the 9 T cell receptor beta chains below, sequenced in a study of shared T cell receptors in the human thymus. TCRdb keeps only in-frame clones here, not all; method: immunoSEQ multiplex PCR. The data contain roughly 550,000 clones, roughly 74% of them singletons. This sample was shared with a second study, whose subject was human thymus T cells.

Sequenced material: thymocytes. These receptors all stem from a boy younger than two with a congenital heart defect.

CDR3 sequence reads: CAISETGGAGNTIYF. The CDR3 coding sequence is TGTGCCATCAGTGAAACAGGGGGCGCTGGAAACACCATATATTTT. The chain combines TRBV10-3 with TRBJ1-3; 9 bases align to TRBD1. Germline CDR1 is ENHRY and CDR2 is SYGVKD. The CDR3 contains 15 residues. Trimming took 3 bases from V and 2 from J; bases not matched to a gene: 2.

This clone was seen a few times. The chain is built from TRBV5-1 and TRBJ2-2, with 11 bases identical to TRBD1. The length of the CDR3 is 16 residues. Losses at the gene ends were 4 bases for V and 5 bases for J; bases not matched to a gene: 7. Germline-derived CDR1 and CDR2 are SGHRS and YFSETQ. The CDR3 coding sequence is TGCGCCAGCAGCCCACGGTGGGACAGGGGGACCGGGGAGCTGTTTTTT. It codes for CASSPRWDRGTGELFF.

This clone was counted a few times. CDR3 region: CASRSFGGELFF. The CDR3 DNA reads TGTGCCAGCAGATCGTTCGGCGGGGAGCTGTTTTTT. The chain links TRBV11-3 to TRBJ2-2; D is ambiguous. V was clipped by 6 bases and J by 7 bases, with 9 bases between them. The germline CDR1 and CDR2 sequences are SGHNT and YENEEA. The CDR3 length is 12 residues.

This chain links TRBV6-1 with TRBJ2-4, with D possibly being TRBD1 (6 bases). V lost 4 bases and J 6 bases, leaving 16 bases between the germline ends. CDR1 is MNHNS, CDR2 SASEGT, per germline. This CDR3 contains 15 residues. In DNA form, the CDR3 reads TGTGCCAGCAGTGGCAGGGGCGCGGAGAGAAACATTCAGTACTTC. This encodes CASSGRGAERNIQYF.

The chain has TRBV5-6 and TRBJ2-1; a possible D gene is TRBD1 (5 bases). CDR3 length: 13 amino acids. Germline V lookup: CDR1 SGHDT, CDR2 YYEEEE. Trimming removed 1 base from V and 8 bases from J, with 10 bases in between. CDR3 amino acids: CASSLPRVDEQFF. For the CDR3, the DNA is TGTGCCAGCAGCTTGCCCAGGGTCGATGAGCAGTTCTTC.

Comments on this clone: A read error may produce the germline difference seen at one junction end. V gene TRBV7-7 combines with J gene TRBJ2-5; TRBD2 might be the D (8 bases). This CDR3 spans 16 amino acids. Germline loops: CDR1 SSHAT, CDR2 FNYEAQ (reference sequence). Here the CDR3 reads CASSPGGLEWGETQYF. CDR3 DNA: TGTGCTAGCAGCCCAGGGGGACTAGAGTGGGGAGAGACCCAGTACTTC.

The chain uses TRBV7-8 and TRBJ2-4, with 9 bases identical to TRBD1. Germline CDR1 is SGHVS and CDR2 is FQNEAQ. The CDR3 is 16 amino acids. The ends lost 1 base at V and 10 bases at J; junction bases unmatched: 11. The CDR3 spells CASSLVDGQGQGIQYF. CDR3 coding DNA: TGTGCCAGCAGCTTAGTCGACGGACAGGGGCAAGGGATTCAGTACTTC.

The chain joins TRBV11-3 to TRBJ2-7; D might be TRBD1 (6 bases). Trimming took 3 bases from V and 3 from J, leaving 15 bases between them. The CDR3 has 15 residues. Per germline, CDR1 SGHNT and CDR2 YENEEA. This CDR3 reads CASSLGHKIFYEQYF. CDR3 nucleotide sequence: TGTGCCAGCAGCTTGGGACACAAAATTTTCTACGAGCAGTACTTC.

The J gene is TRBJ1-2, the V gene TRBV28, with 8 bases aligning to TRBD1. Unmatched junction bases numbered 4, after V lost 6 bases and J lost 4 bases. The length of the CDR3 is 13 residues. Germline CDR1 is MDHEN and CDR2 is SYDVKM. The CDR3 bases are TGTGCCAGCAGCCTAGGGACAGGCTATGGCTACACCTTC. The encoded protein is CASSLGTGYGYTF.